The 20 T cell receptor beta chains below were found in one sample sequenced in a study of blood T cell repertoires in COVID-19. Here immunoSEQ multiplex PCR was the method, and the copy in TCRdb shows in-frame clones only, minus some. The repertoire consists of around 300,000 clones, with roughly 90% occurring once and the leading ten covering around 3%. Sequencing was performed on PBMCs or T cells enriched from blood (not recorded which). The receptor set was obtained from a woman in her fifties or sixties who had recovered from COVID-19.

The V gene is TRBV19, the J gene TRBJ1-1; D uncertain. CDR1 is LNHDA and CDR2 is SQIVND in the germline V gene (reference sequence). V gave up 9 bases and J gave up 1 base, with 9 bases separating them. The CDR3 is 12 amino acids. The CDR3 DNA follows: TGTGCCAGCAACTTTCCGAACACTGAAGCTTTCTTT. Translation: CASNFPNTEAFF.

This clone has only a few counts. V usage is TRBV24-1 and J usage is TRBJ2-7; the match to TRBD2 covers 9 bases. Germline trimming cut 3 bases from V and 4 bases from J; bases unmatched to any gene: 9. The germline V gene has CDR1 KGHDR and CDR2 SFDVKD. The CDR3 is made up of 16 amino acids. In nucleotides, the CDR3 is TGTGCCACCAGTGATCCGAAGACTAGCGGAGGATACGAGCAGTACTTC. It specifies CATSDPKTSGGYEQYF.

The chain has TRBV28 and TRBJ2-4; 8 nucleotides agree with TRBD1. Germline V gene sequence: CDR1 MDHEN, CDR2 SYDVKM. The CDR3 length is 17 residues. V was pared by 4 bases and J by 0 bases, with 8 bases of the junction left unmatched. The CDR3, as DNA: TGTGCCAGCAGTTCCTACGGACAGGGAATAGCCAAAAACATTCAGTACTTC. The encoded protein is CASSSYGQGIAKNIQYF.

This clone occurred once. V is TRBV5-1 and J is TRBJ2-7, with TRBD1 identical over 8 bases. Per the germline V gene, CDR1 is SGHRS and CDR2 is YFSETQ. Trimming at V came to 0 bases and at J to 5 bases, leaving 13 bases not matched to a gene. The CDR3 is 17 residues long. The CDR3 sequence is CASSLAFETGAYDEQYF. The CDR3 DNA sequence: TGCGCCAGCAGCTTGGCGTTCGAGACAGGGGCTTACGACGAGCAGTACTTC.

The rearrangement joins TRBV15 to TRBJ1-5; no definite D call. This CDR3 contains 13 residues. Germline V gene lookup returns CDR1 LNHNV and CDR2 YYDKDF (reference sequence). V was trimmed by 3 bases and J by 4 bases, leaving 7 bases between them. The chain's CDR3 is CATSRAQNQPQHF. In DNA form, the CDR3 reads TGTGCCACCAGCAGGGCACAGAATCAGCCCCAGCATTTT. Based on the CDR3 plus reference TRBV15 and TRBJ1-5, the full variable domain is DAMVIQNPRYQVTQFGKPVTLSCSQTLNHNVMYWYQQKSSQAPKLLFHYYDKDFNNEADTPDNFQSRRPNTSFCFLDIRSPGLGDTAMYLCATSRAQNQPQHFGDGTRLSIL.

The chain recombines TRBV25-1 with TRBJ1-3; D ambiguous. CDR3 length: 13 amino acids. Germline V gives CDR1 MGHDK, CDR2 SYGVNS. V was cut by 8 bases and J by 2 bases, with 10 bases left in between. The CDR3 here is CASETGAGNTIYF. CDR3 DNA sequence: TGTGCCAGCGAGACCGGGGCTGGAAACACCATATATTTT.

This chain connects TRBV11-2 to TRBJ1-2; D is unclear. CDR3 size: 12 residues. The germline gives CDR1 SGHAT, CDR2 FQNNGV. V was clipped by 3 bases and J by 2 bases, with 4 bases between them. DNA for the CDR3: TGTGCCAGCAGCTTCGAGAACTATGGCTACACCTTC. It yields the protein CASSFENYGYTF.

V gene TRBV6-2 or TRBV6-3 combines with J gene TRBJ1-1, with TRBD1 matching over 10 bases. Germline V gives CDR1 MNHEY, CDR2 SVGEGT. CDR3 length equals 15 residues. V lost 2 bases and J lost 6; bases outside the gene matches: 6. CDR3 DNA: TGTGCCAGCAGTTACGACAGGGGGCGCGTACCTGAAGCTTTCTTT. This codes for CASSYDRGRVPEAFF.

Only one count was recorded for this clone. The chain has TRBV7-2 and TRBJ2-1, with TRBD1 matching over 10 bases. With 3 bases clipped from V and 8 bases from J, the junction kept 1 base outside the gene matches. Germline-derived CDR1 and CDR2 are SGHTA and FQGNSA. This CDR3 spans 13 amino acids. This CDR3 is CASSLDRGDEQFF. CDR3 DNA sequence: TGTGCCAGCAGCTTGGACAGGGGGGATGAGCAGTTCTTC.

The chain joins TRBV15 to TRBJ1-5; the D gene is possibly TRBD1 (5 bases). Germline CDR1 reads LNHNV; CDR2 reads YYDKDF (reference sequence). The CDR3 loop spans 15 amino acids. Between the trimmed V and J ends, which lost 2 bases and 4 bases, there was a span of 12 bases. CDR3 loop: CATSRRQGHNQPQHF. CDR3 coding DNA: TGTGCCACCAGCAGAAGGCAGGGCCATAATCAGCCCCAGCATTTT.

V and J are TRBV7-2 and TRBJ1-4, with 7 bases fitting TRBD1. CDR1 and CDR2 from the germline V gene are SGHTA and FQGNSA. The CDR3 length is 16 residues. The trim removed 0 bases at V and 0 bases at J, leaving 1 base unmatched. This CDR3 is CASSLAQGATNEKLFF. Written as DNA, the CDR3 is TGTGCCAGCAGCTTAGCGCAGGGGGCAACTAATGAAAAACTGTTTTTT.

The chain combines TRBV19 with TRBJ2-5; 10 bases match TRBD2. Per the germline V gene, CDR1 is LNHDA and CDR2 is SQIVND (reference sequence). Losses at the gene ends were 6 bases for V and 4 bases for J; bases not matched to a gene: 14. The CDR3 contains 17 residues. CDR3 amino acids: CASSPRWVAGGTETQYF. CDR3 coding DNA: TGTGCCAGTAGCCCTCGGTGGGTAGCGGGAGGAACAGAGACCCAGTACTTC.

Comments on this clone: This CDR3 is also generated by other DNA sequences in the sample. The rearrangement joins TRBV18 to TRBJ1-2; D perhaps matches TRBD1 (5 bases). V was pared by 3 bases and J by 1 base, with 6 bases between. The germline V gene encodes CDR1 KGHSH and CDR2 LQKENI. The CDR3 extends over 13 amino acids. The CDR3 loop reads CASSPDSNYGYTF. The CDR3, as DNA: TGTGCCAGCTCACCTGACAGTAACTATGGCTACACCTTC.

J is TRBJ2-5 and V is TRBV5-4; D may be TRBD2 (5 bases). In germline, CDR1 is SGHNT, CDR2 YYREEE (reference sequence). The CDR3 totals 13 residues. The V and J ends lost 4 bases and 5 bases respectively, with 12 bases between them. The CDR3 DNA reads TGTGCCAGCAGCAACCGGGATGGGGAGACCCAGTACTTC. As protein: CASSNRDGETQYF.

This chain connects TRBV18 to TRBJ2-6; D is unclear. The V gene lost 3 bases and the J gene lost 0 bases, with 9 bases spanning the gap. The germline CDR1 and CDR2 sequences are KGHSH and LQKENI. CDR3 length: 16 amino acids. CDR3 sequence (DNA): TGTGCCAGCTCACCCCCGGTCGACTCTGGGGCCAACGTCCTGACTTTC. It is translated as CASSPPVDSGANVLTF.

The gene calls are TRBV19 and TRBJ1-4; 9 bases agree with TRBD1. This CDR3 has 15 residues. The V and J ends lost 4 bases and 8 bases, in that order; junction bases with no gene match: 8. Germline assignment: CDR1 LNHDA and CDR2 SQIVND (reference sequence). The CDR3 nucleotides read TGTGCCAGTAGTACCTCCGGGACAGGGTACGAAAAACTGTTTTTT. It yields the protein CASSTSGTGYEKLFF.

J is TRBJ2-5 and V is TRBV15; TRBD1 is a possible D gene (6 bases). V was pared by 3 bases and J by 3 bases, with 8 bases between. CDR1 LNHNV and CDR2 YYDKDF come from the germline V gene (reference sequence). This CDR3 is 13 amino acids long. This CDR3 reads CATSRQGKETQYF. In nucleotides, the CDR3 is TGTGCCACCAGCAGGCAGGGGAAAGAGACCCAGTACTTC.

The chain combines TRBV2 with TRBJ1-6; 8 bases line up with TRBD1. Germline V gene sequence: CDR1 SNHLY, CDR2 FYNNEI. With V trimmed by 0 bases and J by 3 bases, 16 bases remained unmatched. This CDR3 comprises 21 residues. The CDR3, as DNA: TGTGCCAGCAGTGAAGCGGAGGCAGGGGGCGTAGGTGGTTACTATAATTCACCCCTCCACTTT. Amino acid sequence: CASSEAEAGGVGGYYNSPLHF.

This chain links TRBV6-5 with TRBJ2-7, with D possibly matching TRBD2 (6 bases). Trimming stripped 6 bases from V and 3 bases from J, with 18 bases between. CDR1 is MNHEY and CDR2 is SVGAGI in the germline V gene. The length of the CDR3 is 15 residues. The CDR3 sequence: CASRPTGTGLYEQYF. The CDR3 DNA reads TGTGCCAGCAGGCCCACCGGGACTGGTCTCTACGAGCAGTACTTC.

The V gene is TRBV4-3, the J gene TRBJ2-1; 7 bases agree with TRBD2. The germline CDR1 and CDR2 sequences are LGHNA and YSLEER. V was pared by 0 bases and J by 0 bases, with 8 bases of the junction left unmatched. This CDR3 is built from 18 residues. The CDR3 loop is CASSQDPPSGHSYNEQFF. In nucleotides, the CDR3 is TGCGCCAGCAGCCAAGATCCGCCTAGCGGACACTCCTACAATGAGCAGTTCTTC.